A single sample gave rise to the 27 T cell receptor beta chains below, sequenced in a study of blood T cell repertoires in COVID-19. TCRdb's table, derived via immunoSEQ multiplex PCR, lists solely in-frame clones and lacks some. The table lists around 86,000 clones, 85% of them singletons. Source material: peripheral blood. The receptors derive from a man at least 80 years old with acute or convalescent COVID-19.

CDR3 in DNA: TGTGCCAGCAGCTTGCAGGGGGCTCCTAACTATGGCTACACCTTC. Amino acid sequence: CASSLQGAPNYGYTF. The chain is built from TRBV5-4 and TRBJ1-2; 8 nucleotides line up with TRBD1. V shed 1 base, J shed 0 bases, and the junction held 2 bases outside the gene matches. CDR3 length equals 15 residues. Germline CDR1 SGHNT, CDR2 YYREEE (reference sequence).

The sample holds a few counts of this clone. The chain joins TRBV19 to TRBJ1-2, with 7 bases identical to TRBD1. This CDR3 is 16 amino acids long. Germline V gene lookup returns CDR1 LNHDA and CDR2 SQIVND (reference sequence). Unmatched junction bases numbered 11, after V lost 7 bases and J lost 0 bases. DNA for the CDR3: TGTGCCAGTATCTCACGCCCGGGACAGACTAACTATGGCTACACCTTC. Protein sequence: CASISRPGQTNYGYTF.

V is TRBV27 and J is TRBJ2-3; 9 bases align to TRBD2. The CDR3 is made up of 16 amino acids. V was clipped by 6 bases and J by 2 bases; unmatched bases: 9. The germline V gene encodes CDR1 MNHEY and CDR2 SMNVEV (reference sequence). The CDR3 nucleotides read TGTGCCAGCAGCTTCTCCCTAGCGGGGTACACAGATACGCAGTATTTT. Amino acid sequence: CASSFSLAGYTDTQYF.

The V gene is TRBV27, the J gene TRBJ2-7; TRBD1 matches 7 bases. The CDR3 covers 14 residues. The V gene's germline CDR1 is MNHEY and CDR2 SMNVEV (reference sequence). After removal of 2 bases from V and 4 bases from J, the junction contained 5 bases not matched to a gene. CDR3 in amino acids: CASSLREGAYEQYF. The CDR3, as DNA: TGTGCCAGCAGTTTACGTGAGGGGGCTTACGAGCAGTACTTC.

The chain has TRBV5-1 and TRBJ1-1; possibly TRBD1 for D (6 bases). V was clipped by 4 bases and J by 0 bases, with 13 bases between them. Germline V CDR1 and CDR2: SGHRS, YFSETQ. This CDR3 region has 15 residues. The chain's CDR3 is CASSQTTGLNTEAFF. CDR3 sequence (DNA): TGCGCCAGCAGCCAAACGACAGGCCTGAACACTGAAGCTTTCTTT.

The rearrangement uses TRBV6-1 and TRBJ1-1, with a tentative D call TRBD1 (5 bases). Between the trimmed V and J ends, which lost 0 bases and 12 bases, there was a span of 14 bases. The germline V gene encodes CDR1 MNHNS and CDR2 SASEGT. This CDR3 region has 13 residues. The CDR3 DNA follows: TGTGCCAGCAGTGAAGCGCTGGGGGGAACGTCTTTCTTT. Translation gives CASSEALGGTSFF.

The gene calls are TRBV2 and TRBJ1-5; D remains ambiguous. Trimming took 7 bases from V and 3 from J, leaving 10 bases between them. The CDR3 sequence is 13 residues long. Looked up from germline, CDR1 is SNHLY and CDR2 is FYNNEI. For the CDR3, the DNA is TGTGCCAGCATGGGCAGTTTCAATCAGCCCCAGCATTTT. Its protein product is CASMGSFNQPQHF.

This clone occurred once. The genes are TRBV5-1 and TRBJ1-1; no definite D call. The CDR3 covers 13 residues. Looked up from germline, CDR1 is SGHRS and CDR2 is YFSETQ. The germline V and J ends were trimmed by 5 bases and 0 bases, with 8 bases remaining between them. The chain's CDR3 is CASSRTVNTEAFF. Written as DNA, the CDR3 is TGCGCCAGCAGTCGCACAGTGAACACTGAAGCTTTCTTT.

The genes are TRBV24-1 and TRBJ2-3; 7 bases match TRBD1. V was clipped by 6 bases and J by 0 bases; unmatched bases: 5. This CDR3 is 15 amino acids long. Per germline, CDR1 KGHDR and CDR2 SFDVKD. The CDR3 DNA follows: TGTGCCACCAGTCCCAAGGGACAGAGCACAGATACGCAGTATTTT. Translation gives CATSPKGQSTDTQYF.

The V call is TRBV7-6, the J call TRBJ1-6, with D uncertain. Trimming left V 4 bases short and J 0 bases short, with 16 bases between. Germline CDR1 is SGHVS and CDR2 is FNYEAQ. This CDR3 comprises 18 residues. CDR3 amino acids: CASSSSSRGSSYNSPLHF. The CDR3, as DNA: TGTGCCAGCAGCTCCAGTAGCCGAGGGAGCTCCTATAATTCACCCCTCCACTTT.

The chain uses TRBV11-1 and TRBJ2-3; 7 bases agree with TRBD2. After removal of 3 bases from V and 4 bases from J, the junction contained 7 bases not matched to a gene. CDR3 length equals 15 residues. In germline, CDR1 is SGHAT, CDR2 FQDESV (reference sequence). The CDR3 loop is CASSFGVGGADTQYF. The CDR3 nucleotides read TGTGCCAGCAGCTTTGGAGTGGGAGGGGCAGATACGCAGTATTTT.

The rearrangement joins TRBV11-2 to TRBJ1-3; the D is unclear. Germline values: CDR1 SGHAT, CDR2 FQNNGV. Trimming pared 6 bases from V and 0 bases from J, leaving 15 bases between. This CDR3 is built from 16 residues. Written as DNA, the CDR3 is TGTGCCAGCAGATCCGGGAGTCAGAGCTCTGGAAACACCATATATTTT. It codes for CASRSGSQSSGNTIYF.

This chain uses TRBV11-2 with TRBJ2-3; the D gene is possibly TRBD1 (5 bases). The CDR3 length is 15 residues. CDR1 is SGHAT, CDR2 FQNNGV, per germline. Between the trimmed V and J ends, which lost 1 base and 2 bases, there was a span of 10 bases. CDR3 region: CASSLVRQYTDTQYF. In nucleotides, the CDR3 is TGTGCCAGCAGCTTAGTAAGACAGTACACAGATACGCAGTATTTT. The entire variable domain, with the rest obtained from reference TRBV11-2 and TRBJ2-3, is as follows: EAGVAQSPRYKIIEKRQSVAFWCNPISGHATLYWYQQILGQGPKLLIQFQNNGVVDDSQLPKDRFSAERLKGVDSTLKIQPAKLEDSAVYLCASSLVRQYTDTQYFGPGTRLTVL.

The chain has TRBV27 and TRBJ2-7; 8 bases align to TRBD1. V gave up 6 bases and J gave up 2 bases; unmatched junction bases: 9. This CDR3 has 15 residues. Germline V CDR1 and CDR2: MNHEY, SMNVEV (reference sequence). CDR3 region: CASSRDRGITYEQYF. CDR3 DNA sequence: TGTGCCAGCAGCCGTGACAGGGGAATCACCTACGAGCAGTACTTC.

The chain links TRBV27 to TRBJ2-7, with D possibly being TRBD2 (6 bases). There are 13 residues in the CDR3. V lost 5 bases, J lost 3 bases, and 11 bases lay in between. Germline V gene data show CDR1 as MNHEY and CDR2 as SMNVEV (reference sequence). The CDR3 spells CASSPLAFYEQYF. The CDR3 DNA reads TGTGCCAGCAGTCCACTAGCCTTCTACGAGCAGTACTTC.

The chain joins TRBV19 to TRBJ2-3, with 8 bases that match TRBD1. CDR3 length equals 15 residues. V was clipped by 6 bases and J by 7 bases; unmatched bases: 12. Germline V gene sequence: CDR1 LNHDA, CDR2 SQIVND (reference sequence). This CDR3 is CASSPETGEGYTQYF. In nucleotides, the CDR3 is TGTGCCAGTAGCCCGGAGACAGGGGAAGGGTATACGCAGTATTTT.

V and J are TRBV15 and TRBJ1-2, with D possibly matching TRBD1 (5 bases). Per germline, CDR1 LNHNV and CDR2 YYDKDF (reference sequence). This CDR3 spans 13 amino acids. The ends were cut back, 5 bases at V and 8 bases at J, with 15 bases in the middle. The CDR3: CATSHRSLVGYTF. DNA for the CDR3: TGTGCCACCAGCCACAGGAGTCTCGTGGGCTACACCTTC.

J is TRBJ2-7 and V is TRBV3-1 (or the pseudogene TRBV3-2), with D possibly matching TRBD2 (6 bases). The CDR3 is 14 amino acids. Germline V lookup: CDR1 LGHDT, CDR2 YNNKEL (reference sequence). V shed 3 bases and J shed 2 bases, with 11 bases lying between them. This CDR3 is CASSHGGGTYEQYF. The CDR3 region has the DNA TGTGCCAGCAGCCACGGCGGAGGGACCTACGAGCAGTACTTC.

The chain joins TRBV7-3 to TRBJ2-1; 9 bases are shared with TRBD2. Losses at the gene ends were 4 bases for V and 4 bases for J; bases not matched to a gene: 8. This CDR3 is built from 16 residues. The V gene's germline CDR1 is SGHTA and CDR2 FQGTGA. The CDR3 protein is CASSSTTSGGYNEQFF. The DNA of the CDR3 is TGTGCCAGCAGCTCGACGACTAGCGGCGGGTACAATGAGCAGTTCTTC.

The gene calls are TRBV5-1 and TRBJ2-7; the match to TRBD2 covers 8 bases. Germline CDR1 SGHRS, CDR2 YFSETQ. The CDR3 covers 14 residues. The junction had 3 bases not matched to a gene; V was cut back by 4 bases and J by 0 bases. The CDR3 DNA is TGCGCCAGCAGCGATAGCGGGATCTCCTACGAGCAGTACTTC. It encodes CASSDSGISYEQYF.

The chain has TRBV28 and TRBJ1-3, with D possibly TRBD1 on 5 matching bases. Trimming took off 6 bases at V and 4 bases at J, with 10 bases between the two ends. The CDR3 loop spans 13 amino acids. Germline CDR1 reads MDHEN; CDR2 reads SYDVKM. CDR3 DNA: TGTGCCAGCAGCAAACCAGGGGGAAACACCATATATTTT. Translated: CASSKPGGNTIYF.

This clone showed up just a few times. V usage is TRBV6-5 and J usage is TRBJ2-5; TRBD1 is a possible D gene (6 bases). From germline, CDR1 is MNHEY and CDR2 SVGAGI. V was cut by 4 bases and J by 4 bases, with 7 bases left in between. This CDR3 comprises 12 residues. CDR3 DNA: TGTGCCAGCAGTTTCAGGGGAGAGACCCAGTACTTC. Translated, it gives CASSFRGETQYF.

This clone came up a few times. Here the CDR3 reads CASSIGLSGVTDTQYF. Here the CDR3 DNA reads TGTGCCAGTAGTATCGGACTTTCCGGGGTCACAGATACGCAGTATTTT. The V and J genes are TRBV19 and TRBJ2-3; a weak D match, TRBD2 (5 bases). The V end lost 3 bases, the J end lost 2 bases, and 15 bases lay between the germline ends. This CDR3 comprises 16 residues. Looked up from germline, CDR1 is LNHDA and CDR2 is SQIVND (reference sequence). The full variable domain, its missing parts supplied by reference TRBV19 and TRBJ2-3, is DGGITQSPKYLFRKEGQNVTLSCEQNLNHDAMYWYRQDPGQGLRLIYYSQIVNDFQKGDIAEGYSVSREKKESFPLTVTSAQKNPTAFYLCASSIGLSGVTDTQYFGPGTRLTVL.

The chain has TRBV28 and TRBJ2-3; 15 nucleotides match TRBD2. The CDR3 sequence is 15 residues long. V lost 10 bases to trimming and J lost 0 bases; unmatched junction nucleotides: 2. Germline V gene lookup returns CDR1 MDHEN and CDR2 SYDVKM. Here the CDR3 DNA reads TGTGCCACTGGGACTAGCGGGAGGAGCACAGATACGCAGTATTTT. Translation gives CATGTSGRSTDTQYF. The variable domain in full, with the rest retrieved from reference TRBV28 and TRBJ2-3, is DVKVTQSSRYLVKRTGEKVFLECVQDMDHENMFWYRQDPGLGLRLIYFSYDVKMKEKGDIPEGYSVSREKKERFSLILESASTNQTSMYLCATGTSGRSTDTQYFGPGTRLTVL.

V and J are TRBV5-1 and TRBJ2-1; 7 bases line up with TRBD1. Germline lookup yields CDR1 SGHRS and CDR2 YFSETQ. After removal of 4 bases from V and 2 bases from J, the junction contained 9 bases not matched to a gene. The CDR3 consists of 16 residues. The chain's CDR3 is CASSVEGAPTYNEQFF. In DNA, the CDR3 is TGCGCCAGCAGCGTTGAGGGGGCCCCGACCTACAATGAGCAGTTCTTC.

The rearrangement uses TRBV18 and TRBJ2-7, with D perhaps matching TRBD2 (5 bases). This CDR3 is built from 14 residues. V dropped 4 bases and J dropped 2 bases, with 12 bases sitting between them. Germline V gives CDR1 KGHSH, CDR2 LQKENI. The CDR3 bases are TGTGCCAGCTCACTAAAGACGGAGGCCTACGAGCAGTACTTC. Protein: CASSLKTEAYEQYF.

This chain links TRBV25-1 with TRBJ1-1, with 7 bases identical to TRBD1. This CDR3 spans 13 amino acids. The germline V gene encodes CDR1 MGHDK and CDR2 SYGVNS. Trimming at V came to 6 bases and at J to 5 bases, leaving 6 bases not matched to a gene. The CDR3 DNA follows: TGTGCCAGCAGGAGGGGGCTGGGGACTGAAGCTTTCTTT. This sequence encodes CASRRGLGTEAFF.